This T cell receptor beta chain was captured by sequencing in a study of blood T cells in healthy people across ages. This clonotype was seen at least ten times. With V trimmed by 5 bases and J by 4 bases, 10 bases remained unmatched. This CDR3 has 16 amino acids. CDR1 MNHEY and CDR2 SMNVEV come from the germline V gene (reference sequence). Using a J-beta primer mix together with a sample-barcoded 5' primer, a second PCR was run for about 6 to 12 cycles. TCRdb reprocessed the 5' RACE reads via MiXCR and lists one record per CDR3 protein. The table has over 300,000 distinct CDR3 sequences, roughly half seen once.

The sequence was obtained from a man in his 60s in good health. Sequences were obtained from blood. The chain recombines TRBV27 with TRBJ2-7, with 11 bases identical to TRBD2. The CDR3 sequence is CASSPPRTSGSYEQYF. The CDR3 coding sequence is TGTGCCAGCAGTCCACCCCGGACTAGCGGGTCTTACGAGCAGTACTTC.